This T cell receptor (beta chain) was recovered during a study of blood T cell repertoires in COVID-19. Study details: Donors in the United States, Italy and Spain gave samples during acute or convalescent COVID-19. From T cells, B-cell-depleted T cells, or PBMCs came the material, which was cDNA or gDNA.

Per the original methods: Amplification of reference gene primers provided the estimated nucleated cell counts. Produced via immunoSEQ multiplex PCR; TCRdb's table is partial and in-frame only. The D gene and trimming were derived from the DNA, and the V and J assignments and clone size from that table. The sample carries around 94,000 clones, around 87% recorded once. Looked up from germline, CDR1 is LGHNA and CDR2 is YNFKEQ. With 0 bases removed from V and 3 bases from J, the gap between germline ends came to 11 bases. This CDR3 comprises 15 residues. The sample consisted of peripheral blood. The chain couples TRBV4-2 to TRBJ1-2; TRBD1 might be the D (5 bases). The receptor comes from a man aged 50 to 59 with active or convalescent COVID-19. The CDR3 region has the DNA TGTGCCAGCAGCCAAGACAGGGTAAGCGACTATGGCTACACCTTC. Protein sequence: CASSQDRVSDYGYTF.